The clone carrying this TCR beta chain appeared many times. Antigen specificity is unknown. This sample was taken from a study of T-cell reconstitution after alpha-beta-depleted transplantation in children. Findings and limits, study-wide: The study reportedly traced alpha-beta T cells about two months after transplant to several hundred expanded graft clones. Newly produced T cells mostly provided counts and TCRbeta diversity after one year, as hyperexpanded clones declined.

Molecular barcoding with unique molecular identifiers was used for the TCRbeta library. TCRdb reanalysed the PCR reads using MiXCR and keeps one entry per CDR3 protein. Of 600,000 to 800,000 distinct CDR3 sequences in the sample, around 12% were seen once. CDR3 length: 12 amino acids. The germline V gene has CDR1 LNHNV and CDR2 YYDKDF (reference sequence). V lost 0 bases to trimming and J lost 7 bases, with 6 bases between them. The sequence derives from a girl under 10 years old with congenital amegakaryocytic thrombocytopenia, due to receive a stem cell transplant. This chain joins TRBV15 and TRBJ1-1; D ambiguous. The sequencing here drew on PBMCs, taken before TCRalphabeta/CD19-depleted stem cell transplant. The CDR3 region is CATSRELGEAFF. CDR3 coding DNA: TGTGCCACCAGCAGAGAACTGGGTGAAGCTTTCTTT.